This is a list of T cell receptor beta chains from one sample in a study of vaccination and CD4 T cells after COVID-19. These TCRs are of unknown antigen specificity. TCRdb processed the PCR reads anew with MiXCR; each CDR3 protein has one entry. The sample shows a few thousand distinct CDR3 sequences, 43% of them seen only once. The sample comprised CD4+ T cells from blood, cultured in vitro. These receptors were collected from a human donor who had recovered from COVID-19. Both conserved end residues are part of each CDR3.

v_call: TRBV20-1; j_call: TRBJ2-5; cdr3_aa: CSAIDRYQETQYF
v_call: TRBV2; j_call: TRBJ1-5; cdr3_aa: CASRPGPNSNQPQHF
v_call: TRBV19; j_call: TRBJ1-6; cdr3_aa: CASQGTYNSPLHF
v_call: TRBV7-2; j_call: TRBJ2-1; cdr3_aa: CASSSRWGGLAEQFF
v_call: TRBV18; j_call: TRBJ2-1; cdr3_aa: CASSTGLAGDNEQFF
v_call: TRBV7-3; j_call: TRBJ2-5; cdr3_aa: CASSLGPTEETQYF
v_call: TRBV6-1; j_call: TRBJ1-3; cdr3_aa: CASSETPASGNTIYF
v_call: TRBV10-3; j_call: TRBJ1-6; cdr3_aa: CAISVNNSPLHF
v_call: TRBV7-2; j_call: TRBJ1-2; cdr3_aa: CASSLVGQGGGYTF
v_call: TRBV27; j_call: TRBJ1-5; cdr3_aa: CACHRGRNNQPQHF
v_call: TRBV11-2; j_call: TRBJ2-1; cdr3_aa: CASSLEVGSYNEQFF
v_call: TRBV19; j_call: TRBJ1-1; cdr3_aa: CASTYRENTEAFF
v_call: TRBV4-3; j_call: TRBJ1-4; cdr3_aa: CASSQETWDRPNEKLFF
v_call: TRBV20-1; j_call: TRBJ1-2; cdr3_aa: CSARVGRDYGYTF
v_call: TRBV7-9; j_call: TRBJ1-2; cdr3_aa: CASSQGFYYGYTF
v_call: TRBV7-3; j_call: TRBJ2-5; cdr3_aa: CASSPSRVSETQYF
v_call: TRBV5-6; j_call: TRBJ2-5; cdr3_aa: CASSLVWASRPQYF
v_call: TRBV20-1; j_call: TRBJ1-1; cdr3_aa: CSPRDPARFNTEAFF
v_call: TRBV6-1; j_call: TRBJ1-5; cdr3_aa: CASKNSNQSQHF
v_call: TRBV20-1; j_call: TRBJ2-4; cdr3_aa: CSLGPLNKNIQYF
v_call: TRBV20-1; j_call: TRBJ2-3; cdr3_aa: CSARERRIGYTQYF
v_call: TRBV6-5; j_call: TRBJ2-3; cdr3_aa: CASSYGRRDTQYF
v_call: TRBV10-3; j_call: TRBJ2-2; cdr3_aa: CAISETLAGGLHTGELFF
v_call: TRBV7-8; j_call: TRBJ2-1; cdr3_aa: CASRLRGGSYNEQFF
v_call: TRBV7-6; j_call: TRBJ2-7; cdr3_aa: CASSLTRDRGYEQYF
v_call: TRBV6-1; j_call: TRBJ1-1; cdr3_aa: CASRRWRGQEAFF
v_call: TRBV20-1; j_call: TRBJ2-3; cdr3_aa: CSARTGAQDTQYF
v_call: TRBV6-5; j_call: TRBJ2-7; cdr3_aa: CASSYRPTGATYEQYF
v_call: TRBV27; j_call: TRBJ2-7; cdr3_aa: CASSRTEATYEQYF
v_call: TRBV4-2; j_call: TRBJ1-2; cdr3_aa: CASSPGQGRGYTF
v_call: TRBV2; j_call: TRBJ1-2; cdr3_aa: CASSVAGTVGYTF
v_call: TRBV6-1; j_call: TRBJ2-2; cdr3_aa: CASRTSGGRIGSNTGELFF
v_call: TRBV7-3; j_call: TRBJ1-2; cdr3_aa: CASSQGHFGYTF
v_call: TRBV7-6; j_call: TRBJ2-5; cdr3_aa: CASSLVETQYF
v_call: TRBV12-3/TRBV12-4; j_call: TRBJ1-5; cdr3_aa: CASRNRFNQPQHF
v_call: TRBV20-1; j_call: TRBJ2-3; cdr3_aa: CSARGTSGGPSTDTQYF
v_call: TRBV7-9; j_call: TRBJ2-7; cdr3_aa: CASSSPSRGEQYF
v_call: TRBV20-1; j_call: TRBJ2-7; cdr3_aa: CSVTRQGASEQYF
v_call: TRBV20-1; j_call: TRBJ1-4; cdr3_aa: CSARGVGGSATNEKLFF
v_call: TRBV15; j_call: TRBJ2-3; cdr3_aa: CATSRDYADTQYF
v_call: TRBV20-1; j_call: TRBJ1-4; cdr3_aa: CSAYAGGKLFF
v_call: TRBV9; j_call: TRBJ1-1; cdr3_aa: CASSVGGHPNTEAFF
v_call: TRBV5-4; j_call: TRBJ1-2; cdr3_aa: CASSWATGDYGYTF
v_call: TRBV10-3; j_call: TRBJ2-6; cdr3_aa: CAISESGQGRPSSGANVLTF